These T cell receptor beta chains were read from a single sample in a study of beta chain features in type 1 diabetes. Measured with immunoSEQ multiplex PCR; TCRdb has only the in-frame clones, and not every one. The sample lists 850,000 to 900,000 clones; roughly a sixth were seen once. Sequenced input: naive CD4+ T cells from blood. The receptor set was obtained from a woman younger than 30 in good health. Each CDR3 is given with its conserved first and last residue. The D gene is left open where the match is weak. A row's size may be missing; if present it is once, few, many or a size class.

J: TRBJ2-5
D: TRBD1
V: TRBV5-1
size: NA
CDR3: CASSLAGTVDGETQYF
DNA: TGCGCCAGCAGCTTGGCCGGGACAGTCGACGGGGAGACCCAGTACTTC

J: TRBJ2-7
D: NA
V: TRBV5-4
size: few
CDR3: CASSFLRGNEQYF
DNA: TGTGCCAGCAGCTTTCTGAGGGGCAACGAGCAGTACTTC

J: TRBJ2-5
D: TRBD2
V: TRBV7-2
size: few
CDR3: CASSFHLAGEETQYF
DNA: TGTGCCAGCAGCTTCCATCTGGCGGGGGAAGAGACCCAGTACTTC

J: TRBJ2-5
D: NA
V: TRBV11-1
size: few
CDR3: CASSFGSGQETQYF
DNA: TGTGCCAGCAGCTTTGGGAGCGGACAAGAGACCCAGTACTTC

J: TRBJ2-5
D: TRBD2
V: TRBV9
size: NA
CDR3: CASSVGLAGGNQYF
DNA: TGTGCCAGCAGCGTAGGACTAGCGGGAGGGAACCAGTACTTC

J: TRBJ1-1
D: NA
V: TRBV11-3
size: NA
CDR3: CASSFQGVNTEAFF
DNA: TGTGCCAGCAGCTTTCAGGGAGTAAACACTGAAGCTTTCTTT

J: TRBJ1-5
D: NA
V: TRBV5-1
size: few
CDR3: CASSLNGNSNQPQHF
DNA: TGCGCCAGCAGCTTGAACGGGAATAGCAATCAGCCCCAGCATTTT

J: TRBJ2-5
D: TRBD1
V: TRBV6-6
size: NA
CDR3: CASSSTGTGGGETQYF
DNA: TGTGCCAGCAGCTCTACCGGGACAGGGGGCGGTGAGACCCAGTACTTC

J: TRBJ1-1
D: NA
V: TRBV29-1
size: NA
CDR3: CSVAGNMNTEAFF
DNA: TGCAGCGTTGCCGGGAACATGAACACTGAAGCTTTCTTT

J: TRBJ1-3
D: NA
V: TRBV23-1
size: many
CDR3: CASSQQGIPGNTIYF
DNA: TGCGCCAGCAGTCAGCAGGGAATTCCTGGAAACACCATATATTTT

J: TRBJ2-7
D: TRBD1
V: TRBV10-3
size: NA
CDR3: CAIRPGTGGDEQYF
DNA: TGTGCCATCAGACCCGGGACAGGGGGTGACGAGCAGTACTTC

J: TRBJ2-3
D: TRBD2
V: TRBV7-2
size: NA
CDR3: CASSFASGMGDTQYF
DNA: TGTGCCAGCAGCTTTGCTAGCGGGATGGGAGATACGCAGTATTTT

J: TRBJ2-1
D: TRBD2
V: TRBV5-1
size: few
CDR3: CASSWGTSGSGEQFF
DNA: TGCGCCAGCAGCTGGGGGACTAGCGGGAGTGGTGAGCAGTTCTTC

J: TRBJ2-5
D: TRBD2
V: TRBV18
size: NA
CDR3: CASSPGTSGKQTQYF
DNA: TGTGCCAGCTCACCAGGGACTAGCGGGAAGCAGACCCAGTACTTC

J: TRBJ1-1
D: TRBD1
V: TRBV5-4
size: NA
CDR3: CASRNGQGGTEAFF
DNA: TGTGCCAGCAGGAATGGACAGGGAGGGACTGAAGCTTTCTTT

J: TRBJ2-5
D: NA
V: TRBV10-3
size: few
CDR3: CAISESATSEETQYF
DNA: TGTGCCATCAGTGAGTCAGCGACATCAGAAGAGACCCAGTACTTC

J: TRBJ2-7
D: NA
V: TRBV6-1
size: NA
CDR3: CASSPGVGAFGQYF
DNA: TGTGCCAGCAGCCCGGGTGTTGGGGCCTTCGGGCAGTACTTC

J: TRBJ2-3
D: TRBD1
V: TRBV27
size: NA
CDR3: CASSRGQFADTQYF
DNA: TGTGCCAGCAGTCGGGGACAGTTCGCAGATACGCAGTATTTT

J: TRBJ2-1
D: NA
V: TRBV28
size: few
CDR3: CASSSEGAVGEQFF
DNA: TGTGCCAGCAGTTCCGAGGGCGCGGTTGGTGAGCAGTTCTTC

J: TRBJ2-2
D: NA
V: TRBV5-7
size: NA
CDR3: CASSLWGRTPGSCFF
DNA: NA